The 2 T cell receptor beta chains given below trace back to one sample, sequenced in a study of PD-L1 blockade in urothelial cancer. Documented time point: pretreatment peripheral blood. Data came from immunoSEQ multiplex PCR; TCRdb stores just in-frame clones and leaves some out. The sample lists over 35,000 clones; 90% to 95% were seen once. The material sequenced was PBMCs, taken around atezolizumab (anti-PD-L1) treatment. These receptors all stem from a woman aged 55-69 years with urothelial cancer.

This rearrangement joins TRBV7-8 to TRBJ2-7; 7 nucleotides align to TRBD1. V was pared by 4 bases and J by 1 base, with 13 bases of the junction left unmatched. Germline V CDR1 and CDR2: SGHVS, FQNEAQ. The CDR3 loop spans 17 amino acids. CDR3 loop: CASSSFPRTGDSYEQYF. In nucleotides, the CDR3 is TGTGCCAGCAGCTCCTTTCCCCGGACAGGCGATTCCTACGAGCAGTACTTC.

V usage is TRBV27 and J usage is TRBJ2-5; the D is unclear. CDR1 is MNHEY, CDR2 SMNVEV, per germline (reference sequence). Trimming cost V 6 bases and J 6 bases, with 14 bases left between them. The CDR3 length is 13 residues. CDR3 sequence (DNA): TGTGCCAGCAGCGACTCCACCGAGAAGACCCAGTACTTC. This sequence encodes CASSDSTEKTQYF.